These 30 T cell receptor beta chains came from one sample sequenced in a study of shared clonotypes between healthy human individuals. TCRdb's copy holds only in-frame clones and misses some; the assay was immunoSEQ multiplex PCR. The sample includes 300,000 to 350,000 clones, 73% seen only once; the top ten take over 9.5%. Sequenced material: memory CD4+ T cells sorted from blood. Subset defined: CD45RA-negative fraction. The receptors were sampled from a young man in good health.

The chain joins TRBV11-3 to TRBJ2-7; tentatively, D is TRBD1 (8 bases). This CDR3 contains 15 residues. The V gene lost 5 bases and the J gene lost 0 bases, with 14 bases spanning the gap. Germline V gene sequence: CDR1 SGHNT, CDR2 YENEEA. The CDR3 reads CASSPGGGSSYEQYF. The CDR3 bases are TGTGCCAGCAGCCCAGGGGGCGGGAGCTCCTACGAGCAGTACTTC.

This rearrangement joins TRBV7-9 to TRBJ2-2; D may match TRBD1 or TRBD2 (6 bases each). Germline-derived CDR1 and CDR2 are SEHNR and FQNEAQ (reference sequence). The CDR3 contains 15 residues. V shed 4 bases and J shed 4 bases, with 13 bases lying between them. The CDR3 loop is CASSSEGGGTGELFF. CDR3 nucleotides: TGTGCCAGCAGCTCAGAGGGGGGCGGCACCGGGGAGCTGTTTTTT. Supplemented by reference TRBV7-9 and TRBJ2-2, the full variable domain reads DTGVSQNPRHKITKRGQNVTFRCDPISEHNRLYWYRQTLGQGPEFLTYFQNEAQLEKSRLLSDRFSAERPKGSFSTLEIQRTEQGDSAMYLCASSSEGGGTGELFFGEGSRLTVL.

As for this clone: In the same sample, other DNA sequences code for this CDR3. The chain couples TRBV18 to TRBJ2-3; D gene uncertain. The V gene lost 2 bases and the J gene lost 2 bases, with 2 bases spanning the gap. Germline V gives CDR1 KGHSH, CDR2 LQKENI. CDR3 length: 12 amino acids. CDR3 residues: CASSPFTDTQYF. Here the CDR3 DNA reads TGTGCCAGCTCACCATTCACAGATACGCAGTATTTT.

The J gene is TRBJ2-3, the V gene TRBV5-3; D unclear. TRBV5-3 is an ORF, with its function uncertain. CDR3 size: 17 residues. Trimming pared 0 bases from V and 0 bases from J, leaving 14 bases between. CDR3 loop: CARSLGVVGSSTDTQYF. The CDR3 nucleotides read TGTGCCAGAAGCTTGGGTGTCGTCGGGTCTAGCACAGATACGCAGTATTTT.

The chain employs TRBV10-3 and TRBJ2-1, with 11 positions matching TRBD1. V gave up 6 bases and J gave up 6 bases; unmatched junction bases: 7. The CDR3 covers 15 residues. CDR1 and CDR2 from the germline V gene are ENHRY and SYGVKD. The CDR3 DNA is TGTGCCATCAGCCAACGGGACAGGGGGGTCAATGAGCAGTTCTTC. It is translated as CAISQRDRGVNEQFF.

The V gene is TRBV6-1, the J gene TRBJ1-6; maybe TRBD1 (5 bases). CDR1 MNHNS and CDR2 SASEGT come from the germline V gene. This CDR3 comprises 16 residues. V was cut by 0 bases and J by 12 bases, with 18 bases left in between. The CDR3: CASSEAGWGVVVPLHF. The CDR3 region has the DNA TGTGCCAGCAGTGAAGCCGGTTGGGGGGTGGTTGTACCCCTCCACTTT.

This chain uses TRBV18 with TRBJ1-2; 9 bases fit TRBD1. The germline gives CDR1 KGHSH, CDR2 LQKENI. The CDR3 is 15 residues long. Losses at the gene ends were 3 bases for V and 8 bases for J; bases not matched to a gene: 10. In DNA form, the CDR3 reads TGTGCCAGCTCACCCCCCTGGACAGGGGTGGGCGGCTACACCTTC. Translation gives CASSPPWTGVGGYTF.

The count of this clone is one. CDR3: CASSHPVAIEQFF. The CDR3 region has the DNA TGTGCCAGCAGCCACCCGGTGGCGATTGAGCAGTTCTTC. The chain joins TRBV5-6 to TRBJ2-1; no clear D gene. V was clipped by 4 bases and J by 9 bases, with 14 bases between them. From germline, CDR1 is SGHDT and CDR2 YYEEEE. CDR3 length: 13 amino acids. The variable domain in full, with the rest retrieved from reference TRBV5-6 and TRBJ2-1, is DAGVTQSPTHLIKTRGQQVTLRCSPKSGHDTVSWYQQALGQGPQFIFQYYEEEERQRGNFPDRFSGHQFPNYSSELNVNALLLGDSALYLCASSHPVAIEQFFGPGTRLTVL.

The chain links TRBV5-1 to TRBJ1-4; a possible D gene is TRBD1 (5 bases). V lost 4 bases, J lost 10 bases, and 17 bases lay in between. From germline, CDR1 is SGHRS and CDR2 YFSETQ. This CDR3 spans 14 amino acids. CDR3 DNA sequence: TGCGCCAGCAGCCCGTCGCGGGGGGTTGGAAAACTGTTTTTT. It yields the protein CASSPSRGVGKLFF.

V gene TRBV11-3 combines with J gene TRBJ2-5; D is unresolved. Germline V CDR1 and CDR2: SGHNT, YENEEA. V was shortened by 1 base and J by 7 bases, with 10 bases between the two germline ends. This CDR3 is built from 13 residues. The CDR3 protein is CASSLVGSGTQYF. In nucleotides, the CDR3 is TGTGCCAGCAGCTTAGTGGGAAGTGGGACCCAGTACTTC.

The rearrangement uses TRBV4-1 and TRBJ2-7; D perhaps matches TRBD2 (5 bases). CDR1 and CDR2 from the germline V gene are MGHRA and YSYEKL. V shed 0 bases and J shed 0 bases, with 12 bases lying between them. The CDR3 spans 16 residues. CDR3 bases: TGCGCCAGCAGCCAAGATTTCGTAGGGAGCTCCTACGAGCAGTACTTC. This codes for CASSQDFVGSSYEQYF.

V and J are TRBV5-6 and TRBJ1-1; TRBD1 agrees at 8 bases. The germline CDR1 and CDR2 sequences are SGHDT and YYEEEE. CDR3 size: 13 residues. The junction had 3 bases not matched to a gene; V was cut back by 0 bases and J by 8 bases. As DNA, the CDR3 is TGTGCCAGCAGCTTGGTCAGGGGGCGCGAAGCTTTCTTT. Protein product: CASSLVRGREAFF.

The rearrangement joins TRBV6-4 to TRBJ2-1, with TRBD1 matching over 7 bases. The CDR3 is 13 residues long. CDR1 is MRHNA and CDR2 is SNTAGT in the germline V gene. V was clipped by 4 bases and J by 8 bases; unmatched bases: 5. CDR3 sequence: CASSVDRTHEQFF. DNA of the CDR3: TGTGCCAGCAGTGTGGACAGGACCCATGAGCAGTTCTTC.

The CDR3 sequence is CASSPDAAGSSGNTIYF. CDR3 sequence (DNA): TGTGCCAGCTCACCAGACGCGGCAGGAAGCTCTGGAAACACCATATATTTT. The chain couples TRBV18 to TRBJ1-3; unclear D gene. Trimming cost V 2 bases and J 0 bases, with 14 bases left between them. The germline V gene encodes CDR1 KGHSH and CDR2 LQKENI. CDR3 length equals 17 residues.

With regard to this clone: This may arise from a read error, as a much more abundant clone is one base away. The chain recombines TRBV2 with TRBJ2-7; no reliable D call. Near its end, the DNA agrees better with TRBJ2-5, so the J call may be wrong. The germline gives CDR1 SNHLY, CDR2 FYNNEI. The CDR3 totals 12 residues. The CDR3 loop reads CASSEVEETQYF. CDR3 DNA sequence: TGTGCCAGCAGTGAGGTAGAAGAGACCCAGTACTTC.

CDR3 sequence: CASSPLRTGPLTDTQYF. The CDR3 coding sequence is TGTGCCAGCAGCCCCCTACGAACAGGGCCACTCACAGATACGCAGTATTTT. V is TRBV14 and J is TRBJ2-3; TRBD1 might be the D (6 bases). The CDR3 spans 17 residues. Trimming took 4 bases from V and 2 from J, leaving 19 bases between them. Germline CDR1 SGHDN, CDR2 FVKESK.

The chain employs TRBV7-2 and TRBJ2-7; 11 bases agree with TRBD2. Germline-derived CDR1 and CDR2 are SGHTA and FQGNSA. After removal of 1 base from V and 0 bases from J, the junction contained 5 bases not matched to a gene. This CDR3 comprises 17 residues. The CDR3 sequence: CASSLELAGDFSYEQYF. The CDR3 DNA reads TGTGCCAGCAGCTTAGAACTAGCGGGGGACTTCTCCTACGAGCAGTACTTC.

J is TRBJ2-7 and V is TRBV7-2; TRBD2 aligns across 8 bases. The germline V gene encodes CDR1 SGHTA and CDR2 FQGNSA. The V segment lost 1 base and the J segment 6 bases; nucleotides outside the gene matches: 8. The CDR3 sequence is 15 residues long. The DNA of the CDR3 is TGTGCCAGCAGCTTAGGACTAGCGTTTGTGGGCGAGCAGTACTTC. The encoded protein is CASSLGLAFVGEQYF.

This clone was recorded a few times. The genes are TRBV25-1 and TRBJ2-1; 10 bases match TRBD2. The V gene's germline CDR1 is MGHDK and CDR2 SYGVNS. V shed 3 bases and J 4 bases; nucleotides not matched to a gene: 3. The CDR3 loop spans 15 amino acids. Written as DNA, the CDR3 is TGTGCCAGCAGTGAGCTAGCGGGAGATTACAATGAGCAGTTCTTC. Its translation: CASSELAGDYNEQFF.

The CDR3 nucleotides read TGTGCCACCAGCAGTGCCCGTGGGGCGAGTGGCTACACCTTC. This encodes CATSSARGASGYTF. The rearrangement joins TRBV15 to TRBJ1-2, with D possibly being TRBD1 (5 bases). Trimming pared 3 bases from V and 7 bases from J, leaving 15 bases between. The CDR3 is made up of 14 amino acids. CDR1 is LNHNV, CDR2 YYDKDF, per germline (reference sequence).

The V and J genes are TRBV14 and TRBJ2-5; D gene ambiguous. CDR1 and CDR2 (germline): SGHDN, FVKESK. This CDR3 has 13 amino acids. The ends were cut back, 3 bases at V and 1 base at J, with 6 bases in the middle. CDR3 coding DNA: TGTGCCAGCAGCCAGTGGACCCAAGAGACCCAGTACTTC. Protein product: CASSQWTQETQYF.

The chain recombines TRBV7-9 with TRBJ1-2, with D possibly being TRBD1 (6 bases). V was pared by 8 bases and J by 0 bases, with 19 bases between. CDR3 length equals 16 residues. Germline CDR1 and CDR2: SEHNR and FQNEAQ (reference sequence). In nucleotides, the CDR3 is TGTGCCAGCTTGAATGGGGACACCTCAACTAACTATGGCTACACCTTC. This codes for CASLNGDTSTNYGYTF. The whole variable domain, remainder taken from reference TRBV7-9 and TRBJ1-2, is DTGVSQNPRHKITKRGQNVTFRCDPISEHNRLYWYRQTLGQGPEFLTYFQNEAQLEKSRLLSDRFSAERPKGSFSTLEIQRTEQGDSAMYLCASLNGDTSTNYGYTFGSGTRLTVV.

The V gene is TRBV18, the J gene TRBJ2-1; either TRBD1 or TRBD2 may supply D (5 bases each). The CDR3 loop spans 16 amino acids. Between the trimmed V and J ends, which lost 0 bases and 3 bases, there was a span of 12 bases. Germline loops: CDR1 KGHSH, CDR2 LQKENI. The CDR3 DNA reads TGTGCCAGCTCACCACCGGGACGGTGGGTCTACAATGAGCAGTTCTTC. It codes for CASSPPGRWVYNEQFF.

The chain is built from TRBV6-9 and TRBJ1-1; 8 bases align to TRBD1. The germline V gene has CDR1 MNHGY and CDR2 SVAAGI. V lost 5 bases, J lost 1 base, and 6 bases stayed unmatched. This CDR3 has 15 residues. The CDR3 DNA follows: TGTGCCAGCAGTAACCCGGGACAGGAGAACACTGAAGCTTTCTTT. This codes for CASSNPGQENTEAFF.

The chain employs TRBV7-6 and TRBJ2-7; TRBD1 aligns across 9 bases. The CDR3 sequence is 14 residues long. Trimming at V came to 3 bases and at J to 5 bases, leaving 5 bases not matched to a gene. Germline values: CDR1 SGHVS, CDR2 FNYEAQ. Here the CDR3 DNA reads TGTGCCAGCAGCTTTGGCCGGGACAGGGACGAGCAGTACTTC. Amino acids: CASSFGRDRDEQYF.

This chain links TRBV14 with TRBJ2-2; perhaps TRBD1 as D (5 bases). Looked up from germline, CDR1 is SGHDN and CDR2 is FVKESK. The CDR3 extends over 18 amino acids. The germline V and J ends were trimmed by 0 bases and 3 bases, with 17 bases remaining between them. The CDR3 spells CASSQDIWGFRDTGELFF. Here the CDR3 DNA reads TGTGCCAGCAGCCAAGATATCTGGGGCTTTCGAGACACCGGGGAGCTGTTTTTT.

The CDR3 reads CASSLGWGGGSYEQYF. As DNA, the CDR3 is TGCGCCAGCAGCTTGGGTTGGGGTGGGGGCTCCTACGAGCAGTACTTC. The chain is built from TRBV5-1 and TRBJ2-7; D tentatively fits TRBD1 or TRBD2 (5 bases each). Germline V lookup: CDR1 SGHRS, CDR2 YFSETQ. The CDR3 extends over 16 amino acids. V was cut by 0 bases and J by 0 bases, with 13 bases left in between.

This clone was observed many times. The chain joins TRBV5-4 to TRBJ2-7, with 10 positions matching TRBD1. V was pared by 5 bases and J by 6 bases, with 11 bases of the junction left unmatched. Germline values: CDR1 SGHNT, CDR2 YYREEE (reference sequence). The CDR3 totals 15 residues. Here the CDR3 DNA reads TGTGCCAGCAGTCCAACTTATGGACAGGGGGGCGAGCAGTACTTC. It translates to CASSPTYGQGGEQYF. The full variable domain, in which reference TRBV5-4 and TRBJ2-7 provide the parts outside the CDR3, is ETGVTQSPTHLIKTRGQQVTLRCSSQSGHNTVSWYQQALGQGPQFIFQYYREEENGRGNFPPRFSGLQFPNYSSELNVNALELDDSALYLCASSPTYGQGGEQYFGPGTRLTVT.

The chain joins TRBV7-9 to TRBJ2-7; D remains unclear. The CDR3 spans 11 residues. V was shortened by 0 bases and J by 7 bases, with 4 bases between the two germline ends. From germline, CDR1 is SEHNR and CDR2 FQNEAQ (reference sequence). CDR3 loop: CASSLATEQYF. In DNA form, the CDR3 reads TGTGCCAGCAGCTTAGCTACGGAGCAGTACTTC.

In nucleotides, the CDR3 is TGTGCCAGTAGTATCGAGGGCTCTCAGCCCCAGCATTTT. This gives the protein CASSIEGSQPQHF. This chain uses TRBV19 with TRBJ1-5; D not certain. The germline V and J ends were trimmed by 3 bases and 6 bases, with 9 bases remaining between them. CDR3 length equals 13 residues. CDR1 LNHDA and CDR2 SQIVND come from the germline V gene (reference sequence). Full variable domain (rest looked up from reference TRBV19 and TRBJ1-5): DGGITQSPKYLFRKEGQNVTLSCEQNLNHDAMYWYRQDPGQGLRLIYYSQIVNDFQKGDIAEGYSVSREKKESFPLTVTSAQKNPTAFYLCASSIEGSQPQHFGDGTRLSIL.